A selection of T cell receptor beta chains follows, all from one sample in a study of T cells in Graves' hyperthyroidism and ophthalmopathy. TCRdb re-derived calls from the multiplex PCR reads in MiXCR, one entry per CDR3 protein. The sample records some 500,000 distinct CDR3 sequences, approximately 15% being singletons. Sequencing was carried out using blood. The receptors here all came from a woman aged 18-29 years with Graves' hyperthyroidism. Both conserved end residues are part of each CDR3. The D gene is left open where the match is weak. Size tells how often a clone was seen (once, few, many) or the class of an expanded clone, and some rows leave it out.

CDR3 protein: CASSHLGQAGQPQHF; CDR3 DNA: TGCGCCAGCAGCCACCTCGGACAGGCGGGTCAGCCCCAGCATTTT; clone size: few; J gene: TRBJ1-5; D gene: TRBD1; CDR3 length: 15; V gene: TRBV5-1
CDR3 protein: CASSPGAGGPGEQFF; CDR3 DNA: TGCGCCAGCAGCCCCGGAGCGGGAGGGCCCGGTGAGCAGTTCTTC; clone size: -; J gene: TRBJ2-1; D gene: TRBD2; CDR3 length: 15; V gene: TRBV5-1
CDR3 protein: CASSPIFHWGQRNTIYF; CDR3 DNA: TGTGCCAGCAGCCCAATTTTTCACTGGGGACAGAGAAACACCATATATTTT; clone size: -; J gene: TRBJ1-3; D gene: TRBD1; CDR3 length: 17; V gene: TRBV9
CDR3 protein: CASGLVPPDSEAFF; CDR3 DNA: TGTGCTAGTGGTTTGGTACCCCCAGATTCTGAAGCTTTCTTT; clone size: -; J gene: TRBJ1-1; D gene: -; CDR3 length: 14; V gene: TRBV12-5
CDR3 protein: CASSAGLLKSSYNEQFF; CDR3 DNA: TGTGCCAGCAGTGCGGGACTCCTGAAAAGCTCCTACAATGAGCAGTTCTTC; clone size: -; J gene: TRBJ2-1; D gene: -; CDR3 length: 17; V gene: TRBV25-1
CDR3 protein: CASSDSTGGTYEQYF; CDR3 DNA: TGTGCCAGCAGTGACTCGACAGGGGGCACCTACGAGCAGTACTTC; clone size: -; J gene: TRBJ2-7; D gene: TRBD1; CDR3 length: 15; V gene: TRBV6-4
CDR3 protein: CASSLGSSDLTDTQYF; CDR3 DNA: TGTGCCAGCAGTTTAGGTTCTAGCGATTTAACAGATACGCAGTATTTT; clone size: -; J gene: TRBJ2-3; D gene: -; CDR3 length: 16; V gene: TRBV6-5
CDR3 protein: CARVRPGTSGSNSPFF; CDR3 DNA: TGTGCCAGAGTAAGGCCAGGGACTAGCGGGAGTAACTCCCCGTTCTTC; clone size: -; J gene: TRBJ2-1; D gene: TRBD2; CDR3 length: 16; V gene: TRBV27
CDR3 protein: CAISESDYSPGQARKLSGNTIYF; CDR3 DNA: TGTGCCATCAGTGAGTCGGATTATTCACCGGGACAGGCGCGGAAGCTCTCTGGAAACACCATATATTTT; clone size: many; J gene: TRBJ1-3; D gene: TRBD1; CDR3 length: 23; V gene: TRBV10-3
CDR3 protein: CASTLLELAGVGYNEQFF; CDR3 DNA: TGTGCCAGCACCCTACTCGAACTAGCGGGAGTTGGCTACAATGAGCAGTTCTTC; clone size: -; J gene: TRBJ2-1; D gene: TRBD2; CDR3 length: 18; V gene: TRBV6-5
CDR3 protein: CASGANEQFF; CDR3 DNA: TGTGCCAGCGGGGCCAATGAGCAGTTCTTC; clone size: many; J gene: TRBJ2-1; D gene: -; CDR3 length: 10; V gene: TRBV12-3/TRBV12-4
CDR3 protein: CASCRYSNQPQHF; CDR3 DNA: TGTGCCAGCTGCCGGTATAGCAATCAGCCCCAGCATTTT; clone size: -; J gene: TRBJ1-5; D gene: -; CDR3 length: 13; V gene: TRBV6-1
CDR3 protein: CASTPPDASYGYTF; CDR3 DNA: TGCGCCAGCACTCCGCCGGACGCAAGCTATGGCTACACCTTC; clone size: many; J gene: TRBJ1-2; D gene: -; CDR3 length: 14; V gene: TRBV10-1
CDR3 protein: CASSAIRNTIYF; CDR3 DNA: TGTGCCAGCAGCGCAATCAGAAACACCATATATTTT; clone size: many; J gene: TRBJ1-3; D gene: -; CDR3 length: 12; V gene: TRBV9
CDR3 protein: CTSRYRGSNEKLFF; CDR3 DNA: TGTACCAGTAGATACAGGGGTTCTAATGAAAAACTGTTTTTT; clone size: -; J gene: TRBJ1-4; D gene: TRBD1; CDR3 length: 14; V gene: TRBV19
CDR3 protein: CASSTFISWTVFNTDTQYF; CDR3 DNA: TGTGCCAGTAGTACTTTCATATCCTGGACAGTCTTTAACACAGATACGCAGTATTTT; clone size: few; J gene: TRBJ2-3; D gene: -; CDR3 length: 19; V gene: TRBV19
CDR3 protein: CSASGPGQGLIGNQPQHF; CDR3 DNA: TGCAGTGCTAGCGGCCCGGGACAGGGCCTCATAGGGAATCAGCCCCAGCATTTT; clone size: -; J gene: TRBJ1-5; D gene: TRBD1; CDR3 length: 18; V gene: TRBV20-1
CDR3 protein: CASSPRGDTVNYGYTF; CDR3 DNA: TGTGCCAGCAGTCCACGGGGGGATACAGTGAACTATGGCTACACCTTC; clone size: many; J gene: TRBJ1-2; D gene: -; CDR3 length: 16; V gene: TRBV27
CDR3 protein: CASSLNQGLAGGQFF; CDR3 DNA: TGTGCCAGCAGCTTAAATCAGGGACTAGCGGGAGGGCAGTTCTTC; clone size: many; J gene: TRBJ2-1; D gene: TRBD2; CDR3 length: 15; V gene: TRBV5-4
CDR3 protein: CASRSTDRGTEAFF; CDR3 DNA: TGTGCCAGCAGATCGACTGACAGGGGCACTGAAGCTTTCTTT; clone size: many; J gene: TRBJ1-1; D gene: TRBD1; CDR3 length: 14; V gene: TRBV3-1
CDR3 protein: CASSLKVAEQYF; CDR3 DNA: TGTGCCAGCAGTTTAAAGGTTGCCGAGCAGTACTTC; clone size: many; J gene: TRBJ2-7; D gene: -; CDR3 length: 12; V gene: TRBV12-3/TRBV12-4
CDR3 protein: CASSPPNEGLEQYF; CDR3 DNA: TGTGCCAGCTCACCACCTAATGAGGGGTTGGAGCAGTACTTC; clone size: many; J gene: TRBJ2-7; D gene: -; CDR3 length: 14; V gene: TRBV18
CDR3 protein: CASSIPQNTEAFF; CDR3 DNA: TGTGCCAGTAGTATCCCCCAGAACACTGAAGCTTTCTTT; clone size: -; J gene: TRBJ1-1; D gene: -; CDR3 length: 13; V gene: TRBV6-1
CDR3 protein: CASSGDRALPYNEQFF; CDR3 DNA: TGTGCCAGCAGTGGGGACAGGGCTCTTCCTTACAATGAGCAGTTCTTC; clone size: -; J gene: TRBJ2-1; D gene: TRBD1; CDR3 length: 16; V gene: TRBV27
CDR3 protein: CASSVDGQGGRANVLTF; CDR3 DNA: TGTGCCAGCAGCGTAGATGGACAGGGTGGAAGGGCCAACGTCCTGACTTTC; clone size: -; J gene: TRBJ2-6; D gene: TRBD1; CDR3 length: 17; V gene: TRBV9
CDR3 protein: CASEVAGLQETQYF; CDR3 DNA: TGTGCCAGCGAGGTAGCGGGGCTTCAAGAGACCCAGTACTTC; clone size: many; J gene: TRBJ2-5; D gene: TRBD2; CDR3 length: 14; V gene: TRBV7-9
CDR3 protein: CASSEWGSGRPYEQYF; CDR3 DNA: TGTGCCAGCAGTGAATGGGGTAGCGGGAGGCCCTACGAGCAGTACTTC; clone size: many; J gene: TRBJ2-7; D gene: TRBD2; CDR3 length: 16; V gene: TRBV2
CDR3 protein: CASRKFRDSLNTEAFF; CDR3 DNA: TGTGCCAGTAGGAAATTTCGAGACAGCCTGAACACTGAAGCTTTCTTT; clone size: few; J gene: TRBJ1-1; D gene: -; CDR3 length: 16; V gene: TRBV19
CDR3 protein: CAWSVRQGENGYTF; CDR3 DNA: TGTGCCTGGAGTGTGCGGCAGGGGGAAAATGGCTACACCTTC; clone size: many; J gene: TRBJ1-2; D gene: TRBD1; CDR3 length: 14; V gene: TRBV30
CDR3 protein: CASRSLATTDTQYF; CDR3 DNA: TGTGCCAGCAGGTCACTAGCGACCACAGATACGCAGTATTTT; clone size: many; J gene: TRBJ2-3; D gene: TRBD2; CDR3 length: 14; V gene: TRBV7-6
CDR3 protein: CASSLDGNYNSPLHF; CDR3 DNA: TGTGCCAGCAGCTTGGACGGGAACTATAATTCACCCCTCCACTTT; clone size: many; J gene: TRBJ1-6; D gene: -; CDR3 length: 15; V gene: TRBV5-4
CDR3 protein: CASSPLYSYQETQYF; CDR3 DNA: TGTGCCAGCAGCCCGCTCTACAGTTACCAAGAGACCCAGTACTTC; clone size: -; J gene: TRBJ2-5; D gene: -; CDR3 length: 15; V gene: TRBV3-1
CDR3 protein: CASSPDQETQYF; CDR3 DNA: TGTGCCAGCTCACCCGACCAAGAGACCCAGTACTTC; clone size: many; J gene: TRBJ2-5; D gene: -; CDR3 length: 12; V gene: TRBV18
CDR3 protein: CSVDPRDLYEQYF; CDR3 DNA: TGCAGCGTTGACCCCCGGGACCTCTACGAGCAGTACTTC; clone size: many; J gene: TRBJ2-7; D gene: -; CDR3 length: 13; V gene: TRBV29-1
CDR3 protein: CASSHVDSNTEAFF; CDR3 DNA: TGTGCCAGCAGCCACGTTGACAGTAACACTGAAGCTTTCTTT; clone size: many; J gene: TRBJ1-1; D gene: -; CDR3 length: 14; V gene: TRBV14
CDR3 protein: CSVVENTEAFF; CDR3 DNA: TGCAGCGTTGTTGAGAACACTGAAGCTTTCTTT; clone size: few; J gene: TRBJ1-1; D gene: -; CDR3 length: 11; V gene: TRBV29-1
CDR3 protein: CSASGLNEQYF; CDR3 DNA: TGCAGTGCTAGCGGACTAAACGAGCAGTACTTC; clone size: -; J gene: TRBJ2-7; D gene: -; CDR3 length: 11; V gene: TRBV20-1
CDR3 protein: CASSPTGTGGGYGYTF; CDR3 DNA: TGTGCCAGCAGCCCGACCGGGACAGGGGGTGGATATGGCTACACCTTC; clone size: many; J gene: TRBJ1-2; D gene: TRBD1; CDR3 length: 16; V gene: TRBV7-6
CDR3 protein: CAISPGTGTNEKLFF; CDR3 DNA: TGTGCCATCAGTCCCGGGACAGGGACTAATGAAAAACTGTTTTTT; clone size: many; J gene: TRBJ1-4; D gene: TRBD1; CDR3 length: 15; V gene: TRBV10-3
CDR3 protein: CSASGGHSGNTIYF; CDR3 DNA: TGCAGTGCTAGCGGGGGGCACTCTGGAAACACCATATATTTT; clone size: many; J gene: TRBJ1-3; D gene: -; CDR3 length: 14; V gene: TRBV20-1
CDR3 protein: CASSFDSNNSPLHF; CDR3 DNA: TGTGCCAGCAGTTTCGACAGCAATAATTCACCCCTCCACTTT; clone size: many; J gene: TRBJ1-6; D gene: -; CDR3 length: 14; V gene: TRBV12-3/TRBV12-4